The present entry profiles one T cell receptor beta chain with its context. Original processing notes: Reference gene primer amplification in the assay estimated nucleated cell counts. The assay was immunoSEQ multiplex PCR, and TCRdb's table has in-frame clones only and misses some. V and J calls and clone size are as listed in that table; D and trimming were resolved from the DNA. The sample carries more than 80,000 clones, around 78% recorded once. This entry belongs to a study of blood T cell repertoires in COVID-19. For the study at large: From T cells, B-cell-depleted T cells, or PBMCs came the material, which was cDNA or gDNA.

J was trimmed by 8 bases and V by 7 bases; bases with no gene match: 9. CDR3 size: 14 residues. The V gene's germline CDR1 is SGDLS and CDR2 YYNGEE. This receptor was identified in a man aged 80 or over with COVID-19, enrolled during active disease. The chain is built from TRBV9 and TRBJ1-4; 9 positions match TRBD1. Sequenced material: peripheral blood. The CDR3 here is CASGSGTGREKLFF. The CDR3 region has the DNA TGTGCCAGCGGATCCGGGACAGGGCGAGAAAAACTGTTTTTT.